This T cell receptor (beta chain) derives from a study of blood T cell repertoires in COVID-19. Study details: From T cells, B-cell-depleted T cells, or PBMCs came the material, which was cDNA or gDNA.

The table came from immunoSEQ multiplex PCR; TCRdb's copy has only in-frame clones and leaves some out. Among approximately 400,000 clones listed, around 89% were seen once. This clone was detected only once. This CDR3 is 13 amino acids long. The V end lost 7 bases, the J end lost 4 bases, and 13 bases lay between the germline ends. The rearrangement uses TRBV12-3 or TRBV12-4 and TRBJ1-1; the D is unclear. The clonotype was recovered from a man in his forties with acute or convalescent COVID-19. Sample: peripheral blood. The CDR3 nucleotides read TGTGCCAGCACTCCGGGGTGGGGCACTGAAGCTTTCTTT. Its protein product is CASTPGWGTEAFF.